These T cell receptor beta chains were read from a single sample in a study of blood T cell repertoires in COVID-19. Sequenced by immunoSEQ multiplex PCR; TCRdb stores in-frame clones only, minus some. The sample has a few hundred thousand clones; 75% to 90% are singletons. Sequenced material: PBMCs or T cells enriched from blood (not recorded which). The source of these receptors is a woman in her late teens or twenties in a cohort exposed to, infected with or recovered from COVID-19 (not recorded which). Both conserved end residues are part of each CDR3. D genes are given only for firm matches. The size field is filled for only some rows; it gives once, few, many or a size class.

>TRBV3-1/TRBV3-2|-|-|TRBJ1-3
CASSPGSGGNTIYF
TGTGCCAGCAGCCCCGGATCAGGAGGAAACACCATATATTTT
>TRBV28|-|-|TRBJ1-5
CASSFAGQPQHF
TGTGCCAGCAGTTTCGCCGGGCAGCCCCAGCATTTT
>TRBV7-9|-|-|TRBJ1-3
CASSLAILGSGNTIYF
TGTGCCAGCAGCTTAGCCATCTTGGGCTCCGGAAACACCATATATTTT
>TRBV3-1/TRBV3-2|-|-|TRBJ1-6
CASSPAGGVGYSPLHF
TGTGCCAGCAGCCCCGCCGGGGGGGTCGGGTATTCACCCCTCCACTTT
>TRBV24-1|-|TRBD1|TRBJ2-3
CATASWTGGDTDTQYF
TGTGCCACCGCCTCCTGGACAGGGGGAGACACAGATACGCAGTATTTT
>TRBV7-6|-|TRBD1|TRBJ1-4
CASSLAPGTGSREKLFF
TGTGCCAGCAGCTTAGCGCCCGGGACAGGGAGTCGGGAAAAACTGTTTTTT
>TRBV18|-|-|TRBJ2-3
CASSPLVDRSLTDTQYF
TGTGCCAGCTCACCGCTTGTCGACAGGTCATTGACAGATACGCAGTATTTT
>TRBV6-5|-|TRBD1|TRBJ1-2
CASSRTGGHYGYTF
TGTGCCAGCAGCCGGACAGGGGGGCACTATGGCTACACCTTC
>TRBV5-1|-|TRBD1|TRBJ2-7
CASSWDRGSYEQYF
TGCGCCAGCAGCTGGGACAGGGGGTCCTACGAGCAGTACTTC
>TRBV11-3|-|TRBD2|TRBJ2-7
CASSSPSGGDFYEQYF
TGTGCCAGCAGCTCCCCGTCGGGGGGGGACTTCTACGAGCAGTACTTC
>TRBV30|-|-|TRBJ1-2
CAWSEGTIYGYTF
TGTGCCTGGAGTGAGGGGACTATCTATGGCTACACCTTC
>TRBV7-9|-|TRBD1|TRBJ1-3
CASSLARGRLSGNTIYF
TGTGCCAGCAGCTTAGCTAGGGGGCGACTTTCTGGAAACACCATATATTTT
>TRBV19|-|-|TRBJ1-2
CASTGWNGYTF
TGTGCCAGTACAGGGTGGAATGGCTACACCTTC
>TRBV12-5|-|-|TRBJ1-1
CASGLVHKQGVLIGTEAFF
TGTGCTAGTGGTTTGGTACATAAACAGGGAGTTTTAATTGGCACTGAAGCTTTCTTT
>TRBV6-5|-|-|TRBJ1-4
CASSSYRDPTNEKLFF
TGTGCCAGCAGTTCTTACAGGGATCCAACTAATGAAAAACTGTTTTTT
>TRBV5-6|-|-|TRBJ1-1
CASSLVGSGGTEAFF
TGTGCCAGCAGCTTGGTCGGGTCGGGGGGCACTGAAGCTTTCTTT
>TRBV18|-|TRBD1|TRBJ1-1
CASSPKTGGPDEGAFF
TGTGCCAGCTCACCTAAAACAGGGGGCCCGGATGAGGGAGCTTTCTTT
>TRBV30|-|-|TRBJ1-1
CAWSVGSKNTEAFF
TGTGCCTGGAGTGTAGGGAGCAAGAACACTGAAGCTTTCTTT
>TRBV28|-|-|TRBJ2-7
CASSFPGGSYEQYF
TGTGCCAGCAGTTTCCCCGGCGGCTCCTACGAGCAGTACTTC
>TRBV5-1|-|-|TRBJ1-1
CASSFTMNTEAFF
TGCGCCAGCAGCTTTACAATGAACACTGAAGCTTTCTTT
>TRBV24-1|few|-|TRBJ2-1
CATSESVTRTMSGLILDEQFF
TGTGCCACCAGTGAATCCGTGACACGGACAATGAGTGGTTTAATTCTGGATGAGCAGTTCTTC
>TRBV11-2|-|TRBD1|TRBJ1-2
CASSSLRTGGYGYTF
TGTGCCAGCAGCTCCCTAAGGACAGGGGGGTATGGCTACACCTTC
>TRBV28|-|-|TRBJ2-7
CASSSSSASHYEQYF
TGTGCCAGCAGTTCCTCTAGCGCTTCCCACTACGAGCAGTACTTC
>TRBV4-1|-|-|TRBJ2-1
CASSQDRVYPYNEQFF
TGCGCCAGCAGCCAAGATCGTGTCTACCCCTACAATGAGCAGTTCTTC
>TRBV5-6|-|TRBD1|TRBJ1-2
CASSPGQGYGYTF
TGTGCCAGCAGCCCAGGACAGGGCTATGGCTACACCTTC
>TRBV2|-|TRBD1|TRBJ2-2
CASSFQGARGGELFF
TGTGCCAGCAGTTTTCAGGGGGCGAGGGGCGGGGAGCTGTTTTTT
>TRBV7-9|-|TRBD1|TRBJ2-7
CASSGPTGTGVYEQYF
TGTGCGAGCAGTGGGCCGACCGGGACAGGCGTCTACGAGCAGTACTTC
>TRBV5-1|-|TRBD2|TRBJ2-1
CASSQIVMGGPSYNEQFF
TGCGCCAGCAGCCAGATTGTGATGGGAGGGCCTTCCTACAATGAGCAGTTCTTC
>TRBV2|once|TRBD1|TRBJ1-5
CASSGTGDQPQHF
TGTGCCAGCAGCGGGACAGGGGATCAGCCCCAGCATTTT
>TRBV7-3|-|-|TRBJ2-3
CASSPGSSDTQYF
TGTGCCAGCAGCCCCGGGAGTTCGGATACGCAGTATTTT
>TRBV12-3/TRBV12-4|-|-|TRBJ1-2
CASSYLYGYTF
TGTGCCAGCAGCTACCTATATGGCTACACCTTC
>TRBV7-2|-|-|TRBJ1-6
CASSGSSYNSPLHF
TGTGCCAGCAGCGGGAGCTCCTATAATTCACCCCTCCACTTT
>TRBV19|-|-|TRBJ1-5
CASQPWGGISNQPQHF
TGTGCCAGTCAACCTTGGGGGGGGATTAGCAATCAGCCCCAGCATTTT
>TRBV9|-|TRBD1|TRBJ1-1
CASSTLTGLNTEAFF
TGTGCCAGCAGCACCTTGACAGGGCTGAACACTGAAGCTTTCTTT
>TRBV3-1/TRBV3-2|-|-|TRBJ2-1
CASSPTPDSYNEQFF
TGTGCCAGCAGCCCCACACCTGACAGCTACAATGAGCAGTTCTTC
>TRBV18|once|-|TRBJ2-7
CASSPGAGAYEQYF
TGTGCCAGCTCACCGGGGGCAGGGGCCTACGAGCAGTACTTC
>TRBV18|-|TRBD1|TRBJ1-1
CASSRTGTGDIKAFF
TGTGCCAGCTCAAGAACCGGGACAGGGGATATTAAAGCTTTCTTT
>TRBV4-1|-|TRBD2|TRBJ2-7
CASSWLAGGPGSEQYF
TGCGCCAGCAGCTGGCTGGCGGGAGGGCCGGGAAGCGAGCAGTACTTC
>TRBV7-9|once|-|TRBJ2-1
CASSLAVRLAEQFF
TGTGCCAGCAGCTTAGCTGTGAGACTTGCTGAGCAGTTCTTC
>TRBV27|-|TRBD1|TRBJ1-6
CASSLDRDRDSYNSPLHF
TGTGCCAGCAGCCTGGACAGGGACAGGGACTCCTATAATTCACCCCTCCACTTT
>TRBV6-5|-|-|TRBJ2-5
CASSRSAQETQYF
TGTGCCAGCAGTAGGAGCGCACAAGAGACCCAGTACTTC
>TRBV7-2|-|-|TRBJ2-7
CASSFLPTYEQYF
TGTGCCAGCAGCTTCCTCCCTACCTACGAGCAGTACTTC
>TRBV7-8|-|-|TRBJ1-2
CASRAGGSYGYTF
TGTGCCAGCAGGGCGGGCGGATCCTATGGCTACACCTTC
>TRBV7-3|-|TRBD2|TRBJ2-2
CASSPMVAGDSVGELFF
TGTGCCAGCAGCCCTATGGTAGCGGGAGATAGCGTCGGGGAGCTGTTTTTT
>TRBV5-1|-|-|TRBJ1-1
CASSLDAQGDSEAFF
TGCGCCAGCAGCTTGGACGCCCAGGGTGACTCTGAAGCTTTCTTT